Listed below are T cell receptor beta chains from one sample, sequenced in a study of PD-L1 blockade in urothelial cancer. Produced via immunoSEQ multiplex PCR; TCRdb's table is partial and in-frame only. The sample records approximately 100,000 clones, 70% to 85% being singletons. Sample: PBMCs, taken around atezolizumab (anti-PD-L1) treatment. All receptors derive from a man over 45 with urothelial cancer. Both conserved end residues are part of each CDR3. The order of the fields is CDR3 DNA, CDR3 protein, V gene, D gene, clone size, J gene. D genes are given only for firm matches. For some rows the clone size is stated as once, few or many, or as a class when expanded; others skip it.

TGTGCCAGCAGTTTACAGGGGGCTGGCACTGAAGCTTTCTTT	CASSLQGAGTEAFF	TRBV27	TRBD1	few	TRBJ1-1
TGTGCCAGCAGACGACAGGGGGGCATGAACACTGAAGCTTTCTTT	CASRRQGGMNTEAFF	TRBV9	TRBD1	few	TRBJ1-1
TGCGCCAGCAGCTTGGGAGGACAGGACGCGTACCAAGAGACCCAGTACTTC	CASSLGGQDAYQETQYF	TRBV5-1	TRBD1	-	TRBJ2-5
TGTGCCAGCAGTTACGACAGGGCCTACGAGCAGTACTTC	CASSYDRAYEQYF	TRBV6-5	TRBD1	-	TRBJ2-7
TGTGCCTGGAGAGCCCCCCGGGGGACAGCTCAGCCCCAGCATTTT	CAWRAPRGTAQPQHF	TRBV30	TRBD1	-	TRBJ1-5
TGTGCCAGCAGCGGAAGCAGGCAGGGAGAGACCCAGTACTTC	CASSGSRQGETQYF	TRBV7-2	-	-	TRBJ2-5
TGTGCCAGCAGCTTCGCTCATAGCGGGAGGGCCCATGAGCAGTTCTTC	CASSFAHSGRAHEQFF	TRBV11-3	TRBD2	-	TRBJ2-1
TGTGCCAGCACTGTGGGGAGTAAGGATTACGAGCAGTACTTC	CASTVGSKDYEQYF	TRBV2	-	-	TRBJ2-7
TGTGCCAGTACTTATTCGTCGGGGTTTTATGGCTACACCTTC	CASTYSSGFYGYTF	TRBV19	-	-	TRBJ1-2
TGTGCCAGCATCCTCTCGCCACAGGGTTCACCCCTCCACTTT	CASILSPQGSPLHF	TRBV6-1	-	-	TRBJ1-6
TGTGCCAGTAGTGGATCCCTCACCGGGACTAGCGGGAGGATATCCTACAATGAGCAGTTCTTC	CASSGSLTGTSGRISYNEQFF	TRBV19	TRBD2	-	TRBJ2-1
TGTGCCAGCTCACCACCGGGACTAGCGGGGGCCGGGGAGCTGTTTTTT	CASSPPGLAGAGELFF	TRBV18	TRBD2	once	TRBJ2-2
TGTGCCAGCAGTTACGTGGCGGTAAGCGGTGGTGCGCAGTATTTT	CASSYVAVSGGAQYF	TRBV6-5	-	-	TRBJ2-3
TGTGCCAGCAGAAGACAGTTCGCAACTAATGAAAAACTGTTTTTT	CASRRQFATNEKLFF	TRBV28	-	-	TRBJ1-4
TGTGCCAGCTCACCAGGACAGGCGTCCATGTGGTACACCTTC	CASSPGQASMWYTF	TRBV18	TRBD1	-	TRBJ1-2
TGTGCCAGCAGCTCAGTCCCGGGAAACACCATATATTTT	CASSSVPGNTIYF	TRBV28	-	-	TRBJ1-3
TGTGCCTGGAGCTCTGAGGGCAACTATGGCTACACCTTC	CAWSSEGNYGYTF	TRBV30	-	few	TRBJ1-2
TGTGCCAGCAGCTTCGCCGGGAGCTACACCGGGGAGCTGTTTTTT	CASSFAGSYTGELFF	TRBV7-9	-	-	TRBJ2-2
TGTGCCAGCAGCTCAGGACAGGGGCGATACGAGCAGTACTTC	CASSSGQGRYEQYF	TRBV11-2	TRBD1	-	TRBJ2-7
TGTGCCAGCAGCGTTTTCCTAGCGGGAGGTGAGCAGTTCTTC	CASSVFLAGGEQFF	TRBV9	TRBD2	-	TRBJ2-1
TGTGCCAGCAGCCCGAGCGGGAGGGGGACCCAGTACTTC	CASSPSGRGTQYF	TRBV9	TRBD2	-	TRBJ2-5
TGTGCCAGCAGCGTCCTACAGGACTCTGGAAACACCATATATTTT	CASSVLQDSGNTIYF	TRBV9	-	-	TRBJ1-3
TGCGCCAGCAGCCCCCCCTTAGGAGCTGGGGCCAACGTCCTGACTTTC	CASSPPLGAGANVLTF	TRBV5-1	-	-	TRBJ2-6
TGTGCCAGCAGTCCGGGAGTTAATTCACCCCTCCACTTT	CASSPGVNSPLHF	TRBV2	-	few	TRBJ1-6
TGTGCCAGCAGTTACTCGACGGGGGGTGAAGCTTTCTTT	CASSYSTGGEAFF	TRBV6-5	-	-	TRBJ1-1
TGCGCCAGCAGCTTGACGAGTAAAAAAGAGACCCAGTACTTC	CASSLTSKKETQYF	TRBV5-1	-	-	TRBJ2-5
TGTGCCAGCAGGGGAGCCTACGAGCAGTACTTC	CASRGAYEQYF	TRBV6-1	-	-	TRBJ2-7
TGTGCCAGCAGCTTATTTGGAGGGGCGAGGGGCTACACCTTC	CASSLFGGARGYTF	TRBV5-4	-	-	TRBJ1-2
TGTGCCAGCAGCTTAGACCCATGGGGAGCGAACTATGGCTACACCTTC	CASSLDPWGANYGYTF	TRBV11-2	-	once	TRBJ1-2
TGTGCCAGCAGCTTAGCAGGACAGAGCACAGATACGCAGTATTTT	CASSLAGQSTDTQYF	TRBV7-3	-	-	TRBJ2-3
TGTGCCAGCAGTCCGGCGGCTAGCGGGACCACAGATACGCAGTATTTT	CASSPAASGTTDTQYF	TRBV27	TRBD2	-	TRBJ2-3
TGTGCCAGCAGCATGACAGTATACGAGCAGTACTTC	CASSMTVYEQYF	TRBV7-9	-	-	TRBJ2-7
TGTGCCAGCAGACTAACCGGGACTAGCGGGAGGGCCCTCTACGAGCAGTACTTC	CASRLTGTSGRALYEQYF	TRBV27	TRBD2	-	TRBJ2-7
TGCGCCAGCAACGGGGGGACTAGCGGGCTAGTCAATGAGCAGTTCTTC	CASNGGTSGLVNEQFF	TRBV5-1	TRBD2	once	TRBJ2-1
TGTGCCACCAGCAGTGGGGGACTAGCGGCCCGCTCCTACAATGAGCAGTTCTTC	CATSSGGLAARSYNEQFF	TRBV15	TRBD2	-	TRBJ2-1
TGTGCCAGCAGCTTAGGGGAGGGAAAGCAGTTCTTC	CASSLGEGKQFF	TRBV7-9	TRBD2	-	TRBJ2-1
TGTGCCAGCAGTCCCTTACCGCGGCTTCTAAGGCCCCAGCATTTT	CASSPLPRLLRPQHF	TRBV27	-	-	TRBJ1-5
TGTGCCTGGAGTGTGCCGGGGACATATTCACCCCTCCACTTT	CAWSVPGTYSPLHF	TRBV30	-	-	TRBJ1-6
TGTGCCAGTAGTATAGCCCCCTCTTACAATGAGCAGTTCTTC	CASSIAPSYNEQFF	TRBV19	-	once	TRBJ2-1
TGTGCCAGCAGTATGGGGGGGCCGGGACTAGCGGGAGGAGAGTTGAACATTCAGTACTTC	CASSMGGPGLAGGELNIQYF	TRBV2	TRBD2	-	TRBJ2-4
TGTGCCAGCAGCTCTTCCCCGGGAAACATGAACACTGAAGCTTTCTTT	CASSSSPGNMNTEAFF	TRBV7-8	-	-	TRBJ1-1
TGTGCCAGCAGCGCGGACAGGGGCACTGAAGCTTTCTTT	CASSADRGTEAFF	TRBV9	TRBD1	few	TRBJ1-1
TGTGCCAGCAGCGTAGGTGGGAGGACCACAGATACGCAGTATTTT	CASSVGGRTTDTQYF	TRBV9	-	-	TRBJ2-3
TGTGCCAGCAGCTTTGGAGGGGATGGAGAAAAACTGTTTTTT	CASSFGGDGEKLFF	TRBV7-9	-	few	TRBJ1-4
TGTGCCAGCAGCTTAATAATTACAGGGTCTCAGCCCCAGCATTTT	CASSLIITGSQPQHF	TRBV7-2	-	-	TRBJ1-5